This T cell receptor beta chain was sequenced during a study of spatial heterogeneity in lung cancer. About the study: A consistent excess of beta-chain over alpha-chain sequences was detected. The mean occurrence of each unique TCR and UMI combination in raw reads exceeded 9.5.

Individual TCR cDNA molecules each bore their own unique molecular identifier. A single record per CDR3 protein comes from TCRdb applying MiXCR to the 5' RACE reads. This sample yields approximately 6,300 distinct CDR3 sequences, of which 7.5% to 9.5% are seen a single time; 18% belongs to the top ten. The time point was: sample taken at primary tumor resection. Unsorted tumor, nontumor lung tissue or cryopreserved PBMC supplied the whole RNA. This clonotype was obtained from a female donor with early-stage non-small cell lung cancer. Sequenced here: normal lung tissue next to the tumor, sampled at surgery.

The CDR3: CASSPGLAGKEQYF. The CDR3 DNA sequence: TGTGCCAGCAGCCCGGGACTAGCGGGGAAGGAGCAGTACTTC. The chain links TRBV3-1 to TRBJ2-7, with 13 nucleotides matching TRBD2. Germline V gene lookup returns CDR1 LGHDT and CDR2 YNNKEL (reference sequence). V was clipped by 4 bases and J by 7 bases; unmatched bases: 4. The CDR3 consists of 14 residues.